Sequencing of this TCR beta chain was carried out in a study of response to subunit inactivated influenza vaccine. Findings and caveats of the study: It was the authors' suggestion that each seasonal influenza vaccination recruits few new T cells.

Trimming at V came to 6 bases and at J to 5 bases, leaving 12 bases not matched to a gene. CDR1 and CDR2 from the germline V gene are LGHDT and YNNKEL (reference sequence). The CDR3 is 15 residues long. About this clonotype itself: The target antigen is unknown.

TCRdb recomputed calls from the RT-PCR reads with MiXCR, one row per CDR3 protein. The sample lists about 610,000 distinct CDR3 sequences, 13% to 15% occurring once. This TCR was sampled from a man aged 45 to 65 who received an inactivated influenza vaccine. The specimen comprised PBMCs from blood, sampled 11 to 12 days after vaccination. This chain links TRBV3-1 with TRBJ2-7; the match to TRBD1 covers 8 bases. The CDR3, as DNA: TGTGCCAGCAGGGAGACAGGGGTGGGCTTCCACGAGCAGTACTTC. It yields the protein CASRETGVGFHEQYF.